This T cell receptor (beta chain) was identified during a study of T cells in localized non-small cell lung cancer. Study findings and constraints: Appearing in adjacent lung were a median roughly 60 of the top 100 tumor clones. The study sequenced only one region of the tumor. As a result, intratumor heterogeneity could not be excluded and remains possible.

TCRdb's copy holds only in-frame clones and misses some; the assay was immunoSEQ multiplex PCR. The sample shows 1,300 to 1,500 clones, 26% of them seen only once. Losses at the gene ends were 3 bases for V and 6 bases for J; bases not matched to a gene: 7. CDR3 length: 15 residues. CDR1 and CDR2 from the germline V gene are SGDLS and YYNGEE. This clone is labeled as large. Its matching antigen is unknown. This sequence originates from a male donor older than 55 with stage II lung adenocarcinoma. This rearrangement joins TRBV9 to TRBJ1-1; 11 positions match TRBD1. The input for sequencing was normal lung tissue next to the tumor, taken before any cancer treatment. The CDR3 protein is CASSARDRGASEAFF. Written as DNA, the CDR3 is TGTGCCAGCAGCGCCCGGGACAGGGGGGCATCTGAAGCTTTCTTT.